This entry lists 10 T cell receptor beta chains sequenced from one sample in a study of CD8 T cells in ankylosing spondylitis. One entry per CDR3 protein, called by TCRdb with MiXCR from the 5' RACE reads. The data hold fewer than 250,000 distinct CDR3 sequences, with about 11% observed a single time. Source material: blood, either unsorted or a sorted T cell fraction (not recorded which). These receptors were obtained from a male donor with ankylosing spondylitis or in good health (not recorded which).

This clonotype was recorded at least ten times. The CDR3 region is CSVEGVARVGYTF. DNA for the CDR3: TGCAGCGTTGAAGGCGTTGCACGGGTAGGCTACACCTTC. V and J are TRBV29-1 and TRBJ1-2; D gene uncertain. The CDR3 runs 13 residues. With 1 base removed from V and 8 bases from J, the gap between germline ends came to 14 bases. Per the germline V gene, CDR1 is SQVTM and CDR2 is ANQGSEA. Combining the CDR3 with reference TRBV29-1 and TRBJ1-2 gives the whole variable domain SAVISQKPSRDICQRGTSLTIQCQVDSQVTMMFWYRQQPGQSLTLIATANQGSEATYESGFVIDKFPISRPNLTFSTLTVSNMSPEDSSIYLCSVEGVARVGYTFGSGTRLTVV.

In this sample, this clonotype turned up many times. The rearrangement links TRBV20-1 to TRBJ2-7, with TRBD2 as a possible D gene (6 bases). The CDR3 has 13 residues. Trimming shortened V by 1 base and J by 3 bases, and 10 bases separated the two germline ends. In germline, CDR1 is DFQATT, CDR2 SNEGSKA (reference sequence). CDR3 in amino acids: CSARVGGNYEQYF. The CDR3 DNA reads as TGCAGTGCTAGAGTCGGGGGAAACTACGAGCAGTACTTC.

This clonotype was detected many times. CDR3 protein: CASSLGAGGRGTEAFF. CDR3 coding DNA: TGCGCCAGCAGCTTGGGGGCCGGGGGGCGAGGTACTGAAGCTTTCTTT. J is TRBJ1-1 and V is TRBV5-1; TRBD1 might be the D (6 bases). The V gene lost 0 bases and the J gene lost 5 bases, with 17 bases spanning the gap. Germline-derived CDR1 and CDR2 are SGHRS and YFSETQ. The CDR3 has 16 amino acids.

The chain couples TRBV20-1 to TRBJ1-5; perhaps TRBD1 as D (5 bases). The CDR3 is 14 amino acids. Trimming removed 3 bases at V and 4 bases at J, with 13 bases between. Germline CDR1 reads DFQATT; CDR2 reads SNEGSKA (reference sequence). The CDR3 DNA sequence: TGCAGTGCTAGGGTCTCGGGGCGGAATCAGCCCCAGCATTTT. This sequence encodes CSARVSGRNQPQHF.

This clonotype was counted ten times or more. The rearrangement links TRBV3-1 to TRBJ2-7; D uncertain. The CDR3 covers 14 residues. V lost 3 bases and J 3 bases, leaving 12 bases between the germline ends. Germline V lookup: CDR1 LGHDT, CDR2 YNNKEL (reference sequence). The chain's CDR3 is CASSHTGQSYEQYF. The DNA of the CDR3 is TGTGCCAGCAGCCACACCGGGCAAAGCTACGAGCAGTACTTC.

This clonotype was seen at least ten times. The chain is built from TRBV25-1 and TRBJ2-7, with D maybe TRBD1 (5 bases). This CDR3 is 13 amino acids long. CDR1 MGHDK and CDR2 SYGVNS come from the germline V gene. V lost 4 bases and J lost 7, with 14 bases in between. The DNA for the CDR3 is TGTGCCAGCAGTGTTGCAGGGTTAGGGGAGCAGTACTTC. Amino acids: CASSVAGLGEQYF.

This clonotype was recorded many times. V gene TRBV14 combines with J gene TRBJ2-2; TRBD2 is a possible D gene (6 bases). The CDR3 totals 13 residues. Between the trimmed V and J ends, which lost 10 bases and 7 bases, there was a span of 16 bases. Germline assignment: CDR1 SGHDN and CDR2 FVKESK. The DNA of the CDR3 is TGTGCCACCTCAAAAACTAGCCGCGGGGAGCTGTTTTTT. Translating gives CATSKTSRGELFF.

This clonotype was recorded at least ten times. The chain combines TRBV4-1 with TRBJ2-7, with 8 bases fitting TRBD1. The V gene's germline CDR1 is MGHRA and CDR2 YSYEKL. V dropped 4 bases and J dropped 3; count of bases not matched to a gene: 5. The CDR3 has 14 residues. This chain's CDR3 is CASSPDRVYYEQYF. The DNA of the CDR3 is TGCGCCAGCAGCCCGGACAGGGTGTACTACGAGCAGTACTTC.

At least ten counts were recorded for this clonotype. The rearrangement links TRBV6-1 to TRBJ2-3, with a weak D call TRBD1 (6 bases). CDR1 is MNHNS, CDR2 SASEGT, per germline. V lost 6 bases and J 6 bases, leaving 16 bases between the germline ends. The length of the CDR3 is 14 residues. CDR3 sequence reads: CASSMTGLRDTQYF. The CDR3 DNA sequence: TGTGCCAGCAGCATGACAGGCCTTCGGGATACGCAGTATTTT.

This clonotype was detected ten times or more. V is TRBV2 and J is TRBJ2-2; 8 nucleotides line up with TRBD2. Germline CDR1 reads SNHLY; CDR2 reads FYNNEI. V shed 7 bases, J shed 5 bases, and the junction held 9 bases outside the gene matches. The CDR3 loop spans 15 amino acids. The CDR3 is CASTPAGGGTGELFF. Here the CDR3 DNA reads TGTGCCAGCACCCCCGCAGGCGGGGGGACCGGGGAGCTGTTTTTT.